The rows below give T cell receptor beta chains drawn from one sample of a study of cytomegalovirus exposure and HLA in healthy donors. Clones were sequenced by immunoSEQ multiplex PCR, and TCRdb holds only the in-frame ones, with some missing. The data hold around 150,000 clones, with roughly 60% observed a single time. Sequencing was done on a sample of PBMCs. The receptors were gathered from a woman aged 40 to 55 in good health and CMV-seronegative. CDR3s include the opening cysteine and the closing phenylalanine or tryptophan. Each record gives: V gene, J gene, clone size, D gene, CDR3 protein, CDR3 DNA. D genes are given only for firm matches. Clone size, where shown, is once, few, many, or a class for clones that have expanded.

v_call: TRBV11-3
j_call: TRBJ2-1
clone_size: few
d_call: TRBD2
cdr3_aa: CASSSDPPSGVYNEQFF
cdr3_nt: TGTGCCAGCAGCTCCGACCCCCCTAGCGGGGTTTACAATGAGCAGTTCTTC

v_call: TRBV7-3
j_call: TRBJ1-5
clone_size: NA
d_call: NA
cdr3_aa: CASSLTPDRYNQPQHF
cdr3_nt: TGTGCCAGCAGCTTAACTCCCGACAGATACAATCAGCCCCAGCATTTT

v_call: TRBV7-3
j_call: TRBJ2-3
clone_size: once
d_call: TRBD1
cdr3_aa: CASSSTGGAVGDTQYF
cdr3_nt: TGTGCCAGCAGCTCGACAGGGGGCGCGGTAGGTGATACGCAGTATTTT

v_call: TRBV7-9
j_call: TRBJ2-7
clone_size: NA
d_call: TRBD1
cdr3_aa: CASSSGGTGRNEQYF
cdr3_nt: TGTGCCAGCAGCTCCGGAGGGACAGGGAGAAACGAGCAGTACTTC

v_call: TRBV30
j_call: TRBJ1-6
clone_size: NA
d_call: TRBD1
cdr3_aa: CAWRGDRGLKSPLHF
cdr3_nt: TGTGCCTGGAGGGGGGACAGGGGGTTAAAGTCACCCCTCCACTTT

v_call: TRBV19
j_call: TRBJ1-1
clone_size: few
d_call: TRBD1
cdr3_aa: CASSILRQGRQGRNTEAFF
cdr3_nt: TGTGCCAGTAGTATTCTCCGGCAAGGCAGACAGGGACGGAACACTGAAGCTTTCTTT

v_call: TRBV6-5
j_call: TRBJ2-3
clone_size: NA
d_call: TRBD2
cdr3_aa: CASSYSQRGSTDTQYF
cdr3_nt: TGTGCCAGCAGTTACTCCCAGCGGGGGAGCACAGATACGCAGTATTTT

v_call: TRBV4-1
j_call: TRBJ1-6
clone_size: NA
d_call: NA
cdr3_aa: CASSQNWEGPLHF
cdr3_nt: TGCGCCAGCAGCCAAAACTGGGAGGGACCCCTCCACTTT

v_call: TRBV9
j_call: TRBJ2-5
clone_size: NA
d_call: NA
cdr3_aa: CASSASRGNQETQYF
cdr3_nt: TGTGCCAGCAGCGCCAGCAGGGGAAACCAAGAGACCCAGTACTTC

v_call: TRBV10-3
j_call: TRBJ1-4
clone_size: NA
d_call: TRBD1
cdr3_aa: CAISEPTRTGPEKLFF
cdr3_nt: TGTGCCATCAGTGAGCCGACCCGGACAGGGCCCGAAAAACTGTTTTTT

v_call: TRBV7-9
j_call: TRBJ1-5
clone_size: NA
d_call: TRBD1
cdr3_aa: CASSWGTDSNQPQHF
cdr3_nt: TGTGCCAGCAGCTGGGGGACAGATAGCAATCAGCCCCAGCATTTT

v_call: TRBV5-1
j_call: TRBJ1-5
clone_size: NA
d_call: NA
cdr3_aa: CASSLNGGNNQPQHF
cdr3_nt: TGCGCCAGCAGCTTGAACGGGGGGAATAATCAGCCCCAGCATTTT

v_call: TRBV13
j_call: TRBJ2-1
clone_size: NA
d_call: NA
cdr3_aa: CASSLVQGSYNEQFF
cdr3_nt: TGTGCCAGCAGCTTAGTACAGGGATCCTACAATGAGCAGTTCTTC

v_call: TRBV30
j_call: TRBJ2-5
clone_size: few
d_call: NA
cdr3_aa: CAWSVLVSETQYF
cdr3_nt: TGTGCCTGGAGTGTACTAGTCTCCGAGACCCAGTACTTC

v_call: TRBV6-1
j_call: TRBJ1-5
clone_size: few
d_call: NA
cdr3_aa: CASSEARGNQPQHF
cdr3_nt: TGTGCCAGCAGTGAAGCTCGAGGAAATCAGCCCCAGCATTTT

v_call: TRBV28
j_call: TRBJ1-5
clone_size: few
d_call: TRBD1
cdr3_aa: CASRRTLDRASSPQHF
cdr3_nt: TGTGCCAGCAGGCGAACCCTCGACAGGGCGAGCTCGCCCCAGCATTTT

v_call: TRBV6-1
j_call: TRBJ2-7
clone_size: NA
d_call: NA
cdr3_aa: CASDDRFTYEQYF
cdr3_nt: TGTGCCAGTGATGACAGATTCACCTACGAGCAGTACTTC

v_call: TRBV28
j_call: TRBJ2-2
clone_size: NA
d_call: TRBD1
cdr3_aa: CASSSGQGAAGELFF
cdr3_nt: TGTGCCAGCAGCTCGGGACAGGGGGCGGCCGGGGAGCTGTTTTTT

v_call: TRBV7-3
j_call: TRBJ2-3
clone_size: NA
d_call: NA
cdr3_aa: CASSYRAGWTDTQYF
cdr3_nt: TGTGCCAGCAGTTACAGGGCAGGGTGGACAGATACGCAGTATTTT

v_call: TRBV19
j_call: TRBJ2-7
clone_size: few
d_call: NA
cdr3_aa: CASSIAPSYEQYF
cdr3_nt: TGTGCCAGTAGTATCGCGCCCTCCTACGAGCAGTACTTC

v_call: TRBV7-9
j_call: TRBJ2-2
clone_size: NA
d_call: TRBD2
cdr3_aa: CASTLSGADTGELFF
cdr3_nt: TGTGCCAGCACCCTTAGCGGGGCGGACACCGGGGAGCTGTTTTTT

v_call: TRBV5-4
j_call: TRBJ2-7
clone_size: NA
d_call: NA
cdr3_aa: CASSWGDYEQYF
cdr3_nt: TGTGCCAGCAGCTGGGGGGACTACGAGCAGTACTTC

v_call: TRBV2
j_call: TRBJ1-2
clone_size: NA
d_call: NA
cdr3_aa: CASREGGVYGYTF
cdr3_nt: TGTGCCAGCAGGGAAGGGGGGGTGTATGGCTACACCTTC

v_call: TRBV10-2
j_call: TRBJ1-4
clone_size: few
d_call: NA
cdr3_aa: CASSDPLSTNEKLFF
cdr3_nt: TGCGCCAGCAGTGACCCTCTATCAACTAATGAAAAACTGTTTTTT

v_call: TRBV6-1
j_call: TRBJ1-1
clone_size: NA
d_call: NA
cdr3_aa: CASSEGAVSEAFF
cdr3_nt: TGTGCCAGCAGTGAAGGAGCGGTGAGTGAAGCTTTCTTT

v_call: TRBV27
j_call: TRBJ2-7
clone_size: NA
d_call: NA
cdr3_aa: CASSFSPSYEQYF
cdr3_nt: TGTGCCAGCAGTTTTAGTCCGTCCTACGAGCAGTACTTC

v_call: TRBV19
j_call: TRBJ1-1
clone_size: few
d_call: NA
cdr3_aa: CASSTGNTEAFF
cdr3_nt: TGTGCCAGTAGTACAGGCAACACTGAAGCTTTCTTT

v_call: TRBV15
j_call: TRBJ1-6
clone_size: once
d_call: NA
cdr3_aa: CATSEETGPNSPLHF
cdr3_nt: TGTGCCACCAGCGAAGAAACAGGGCCGAATTCACCCCTCCACTTT

v_call: TRBV28
j_call: TRBJ1-1
clone_size: few
d_call: NA
cdr3_aa: CASSLAGVTEAFF
cdr3_nt: TGTGCCAGCAGTTTAGCAGGGGTCACTGAAGCTTTCTTT

v_call: TRBV27
j_call: TRBJ2-2
clone_size: NA
d_call: NA
cdr3_aa: CASRQSGVGELFF
cdr3_nt: TGTGCCAGCAGACAGTCAGGGGTCGGGGAGCTGTTTTTT

v_call: TRBV18
j_call: TRBJ1-5
clone_size: few
d_call: TRBD1
cdr3_aa: CASSVIQGAGNQPQHF
cdr3_nt: TGTGCCAGCTCGGTCATTCAGGGGGCGGGCAATCAGCCCCAGCATTTT

v_call: TRBV4-3
j_call: TRBJ1-5
clone_size: NA
d_call: NA
cdr3_aa: CASSQSYGESNQPQHF
cdr3_nt: TGCGCCAGCAGCCAGAGTTACGGGGAGAGCAATCAGCCCCAGCATTTT

v_call: TRBV7-6
j_call: TRBJ1-6
clone_size: NA
d_call: NA
cdr3_aa: CASSSTGSSYNSPLHF
cdr3_nt: TGTGCCAGCAGCTCTACAGGGAGCTCCTATAATTCACCCCTCCACTTT

v_call: TRBV7-9
j_call: TRBJ2-5
clone_size: NA
d_call: TRBD1
cdr3_aa: CASSMTAPGTGRETQYF
cdr3_nt: TGTGCCAGCAGCATGACGGCCCCCGGGACAGGGAGAGAGACCCAGTACTTC

v_call: TRBV5-4
j_call: TRBJ2-3
clone_size: NA
d_call: TRBD1
cdr3_aa: CASSQADRGSFLDTQYF
cdr3_nt: TGTGCCAGCAGCCAGGCGGACAGGGGGAGTTTTTTAGATACGCAGTATTTT

v_call: TRBV7-9
j_call: TRBJ2-1
clone_size: NA
d_call: NA
cdr3_aa: CASSPEGDEQFF
cdr3_nt: TGTGCCAGCAGCCCTGAAGGGGATGAGCAGTTCTTC

v_call: TRBV14
j_call: TRBJ1-2
clone_size: few
d_call: TRBD1
cdr3_aa: CASTRDRGYGYTF
cdr3_nt: TGTGCCAGTACCCGGGACAGAGGCTATGGCTACACCTTC

v_call: TRBV18
j_call: TRBJ2-5
clone_size: NA
d_call: TRBD2
cdr3_aa: CAGSPPLAGGRETQYF
cdr3_nt: TGTGCCGGCTCACCCCCACTAGCGGGGGGTAGGGAGACCCAGTACTTC

v_call: TRBV28
j_call: TRBJ2-1
clone_size: NA
d_call: TRBD2
cdr3_aa: CASSLYKAIAGDEQFF
cdr3_nt: TGTGCCAGCAGTTTATACAAAGCCATCGCGGGGGATGAGCAGTTCTTC

v_call: TRBV10-3
j_call: TRBJ2-7
clone_size: few
d_call: TRBD2
cdr3_aa: CAISESGGGPPYEQYF
cdr3_nt: TGTGCCATCAGTGAGTCGGGCGGGGGTCCCCCCTACGAGCAGTACTTC

v_call: TRBV19
j_call: TRBJ1-2
clone_size: few
d_call: TRBD1
cdr3_aa: CASSISTGGYGYTF
cdr3_nt: TGTGCCAGTAGTATCTCGACAGGGGGGTATGGCTACACCTTC

v_call: TRBV14
j_call: TRBJ2-4
clone_size: few
d_call: NA
cdr3_aa: CASSQQQGGAIQYF
cdr3_nt: TGTGCCAGCAGCCAACAACAGGGGGGGGCCATTCAGTACTTC

v_call: TRBV10-3
j_call: TRBJ2-3
clone_size: NA
d_call: TRBD2
cdr3_aa: CAISELGEGITDTQYF
cdr3_nt: TGTGCCATCAGTGAATTAGGGGAGGGGATCACAGATACGCAGTATTTT

v_call: TRBV10-3
j_call: TRBJ2-3
clone_size: NA
d_call: NA
cdr3_aa: CAISVNREQSLTDTQYF
cdr3_nt: TGTGCCATCAGTGTGAACAGGGAGCAGAGTTTGACAGATACGCAGTATTTT

v_call: TRBV7-9
j_call: TRBJ2-2
clone_size: few
d_call: NA
cdr3_aa: CASSYREGTGELFF
cdr3_nt: TGTGCCAGCAGCTATCGCGAGGGCACCGGGGAGCTGTTTTTT

v_call: TRBV27
j_call: TRBJ2-5
clone_size: NA
d_call: TRBD2
cdr3_aa: CASSPASGEYQETQYF
cdr3_nt: TGTGCCAGCAGTCCAGCTAGCGGGGAGTACCAAGAGACCCAGTACTTC

v_call: TRBV10-3
j_call: TRBJ2-1
clone_size: few
d_call: NA
cdr3_aa: CAISESSRVDPEQFF
cdr3_nt: TGTGCCATCAGTGAGTCGTCTAGAGTAGACCCTGAGCAGTTCTTC

v_call: TRBV6-1
j_call: TRBJ1-2
clone_size: NA
d_call: NA
cdr3_aa: CASSVNRGGYTF
cdr3_nt: TGTGCCAGCAGTGTAAACCGGGGGGGCTACACCTTC

v_call: TRBV10-3
j_call: TRBJ1-5
clone_size: NA
d_call: TRBD1
cdr3_aa: CAISESSGGIGQPQHF
cdr3_nt: TGTGCCATCAGTGAGTCGTCAGGGGGAATCGGTCAGCCCCAGCATTTT

v_call: TRBV7-2
j_call: TRBJ2-4
clone_size: NA
d_call: TRBD2
cdr3_aa: CASSLASGGVAKNIQYF
cdr3_nt: TGTGCCAGCAGCTTGGCTAGCGGGGGGGTAGCCAAAAACATTCAGTACTTC

v_call: TRBV28
j_call: TRBJ1-2
clone_size: NA
d_call: NA
cdr3_aa: CASCIEGAVIYGYTF
cdr3_nt: TGTGCCAGCTGTATAGAAGGGGCTGTGATCTATGGCTACACCTTC

v_call: TRBV28
j_call: TRBJ1-6
clone_size: NA
d_call: TRBD1
cdr3_aa: CASMERTGLNSPLHF
cdr3_nt: TGTGCCAGCATGGAGAGGACAGGCCTCAATTCACCCCTCCACTTT

v_call: TRBV6-5
j_call: TRBJ2-1
clone_size: NA
d_call: TRBD2
cdr3_aa: CASGLAGGNEQFF
cdr3_nt: TGTGCCAGCGGACTAGCGGGGGGAAATGAGCAGTTCTTC

v_call: TRBV28
j_call: TRBJ1-5
clone_size: NA
d_call: TRBD1
cdr3_aa: CASTSFVGTGGQPQHF
cdr3_nt: TGTGCCAGCACTTCTTTCGTCGGGACAGGCGGTCAGCCCCAGCATTTT

v_call: TRBV7-9
j_call: TRBJ1-1
clone_size: many
d_call: NA
cdr3_aa: CASSLVGARRTEAFF
cdr3_nt: TGTGCCAGCAGCTTAGTGGGGGCTAGGCGGACTGAAGCTTTCTTT

v_call: TRBV4-1
j_call: TRBJ1-5
clone_size: once
d_call: TRBD1
cdr3_aa: CASSQGPQGAFQPQHF
cdr3_nt: TGCGCCAGCAGCCAAGGACCCCAGGGGGCGTTTCAGCCCCAGCATTTT

v_call: TRBV29-1
j_call: TRBJ1-2
clone_size: NA
d_call: NA
cdr3_aa: CSVEVAPRSYGYTF
cdr3_nt: TGCAGCGTTGAAGTGGCTCCCAGGTCCTATGGCTACACCTTC

v_call: TRBV12-5
j_call: TRBJ1-1
clone_size: NA
d_call: NA
cdr3_aa: CASGAGGRTEAFF
cdr3_nt: TGTGCTAGTGGTGCGGGGGGAAGAACTGAAGCTTTCTTT